The clone carrying this T cell receptor (beta chain) showed up just once. TCRdb keeps only in-frame clones here, not all; method: immunoSEQ multiplex PCR. The table includes approximately 300,000 clones, about nine tenths detected once. This entry is derived from a study of blood T cell repertoires in COVID-19. The sample comprised PBMCs or T cells enriched from blood (not recorded which). This receptor was taken from a man in his thirties or forties who had recovered from COVID-19.

The CDR3 bases are TGTGCCACCAGTGATTTTGCAGGGGGCACCGGGGAGCTGTTTTTT. Amino acids: CATSDFAGGTGELFF. V usage is TRBV24-1 and J usage is TRBJ2-2; the match to TRBD1 covers 7 bases. This CDR3 is 15 amino acids long. V shed 1 base and J 4 bases; nucleotides not matched to a gene: 2. CDR1 is KGHDR, CDR2 SFDVKD, per germline.